What follows are 23 T cell receptor beta chains derived from one specimen sequenced in a study of blood T cells in healthy people across ages. It was with a sample-barcoded 5' primer and a J-beta primer mix that a second PCR of roughly 7 to 12 cycles was run. A single record per CDR3 protein comes from TCRdb applying MiXCR to the 5' RACE reads. The data show about 2 million distinct CDR3 sequences, with about 50% seen just once and over 2% held by the top ten. Material for sequencing was blood. The receptor set was obtained from a middle-aged woman in good health.

The sample holds a few counts of this clonotype. The chain recombines TRBV7-9 with TRBJ2-7; no firm D call. Trimming left V 6 bases short and J 0 bases short, with 6 bases between. The CDR3 spans 12 residues. CDR1 and CDR2 (germline): SEHNR, FQNEAQ (reference sequence). In DNA, the CDR3 is TGTGCCAGCAGAGGCGTCTCCTACGAGCAGTACTTC. Its translation is CASRGVSYEQYF.

This clonotype came up a few times. The CDR3, as DNA: TGCAGTGCTTCCCCTGCGGGGAAGGAAACAGATACGCAGTATTTT. It encodes CSASPAGKETDTQYF. V gene TRBV20-1 combines with J gene TRBJ2-3; tentative D call: TRBD2 (6 bases). The V gene lost 5 bases and the J gene lost 3 bases, with 18 bases spanning the gap. In germline, CDR1 is DFQATT, CDR2 SNEGSKA (reference sequence). This CDR3 region has 15 residues.

This clonotype showed up just a few times. The rearrangement links TRBV29-1 to TRBJ2-1; tentative D call: TRBD1 (6 bases). CDR1 is SQVTM and CDR2 is ANQGSEA in the germline V gene. V lost 6 bases and J lost 8, with 20 bases in between. The CDR3 contains 14 residues. The CDR3 sequence: CSVRDRGIRDEQFF. The CDR3, as DNA: TGCAGCGTCCGAGATAGGGGGATTCGGGATGAGCAGTTCTTC.

This clonotype occurred a few times. The chain employs TRBV3-1 and TRBJ2-5; 8 bases align to TRBD1. The CDR3 loop spans 15 amino acids. The ends lost 3 bases at V and 2 bases at J; junction bases unmatched: 5. Germline V gene lookup returns CDR1 LGHDT and CDR2 YNNKEL (reference sequence). The CDR3 protein is CASSQDNRGQETQYF. The CDR3 DNA follows: TGTGCCAGCAGCCAGGATAACAGGGGGCAAGAGACCCAGTACTTC.

The V gene is TRBV20-1, the J gene TRBJ2-1; 9 nucleotides line up with TRBD2. The V gene end was trimmed by 1 base and the J gene end by 12 bases; junction bases not matched to a gene: 7. CDR1 DFQATT and CDR2 SNEGSKA come from the germline V gene (reference sequence). This CDR3 spans 13 amino acids. CDR3 DNA sequence: TGCAGTGCTAGAGCTAGCGGGGTAATTGGGCAGTTCTTC. It translates to CSARASGVIGQFF.

The CDR3 bases are TGTGCCAGCAGTGCGAGCCTCCTTCACCGGACAGGGGAAGAAAAACTGTTTTTT. Amino acid sequence: CASSASLLHRTGEEKLFF. The chain is built from TRBV27 and TRBJ1-4, with TRBD1 matching over 9 bases. Trimming removed 5 bases from V and 8 bases from J; junction bases left unmatched: 18. The CDR3 is 18 amino acids. From germline, CDR1 is MNHEY and CDR2 SMNVEV (reference sequence). Full variable domain (outside the CDR3, taken from reference TRBV27 and TRBJ1-4): EAQVTQNPRYLITVTGKKLTVTCSQNMNHEYMSWYRQDPGLGLRQIYYSMNVEVTDKGDVPEGYKVSRKEKRNFPLILESPSPNQTSLYFCASSASLLHRTGEEKLFFGSGTQLSVL.

The V call is TRBV4-3, the J call TRBJ2-3; 11 nucleotides match TRBD1. This CDR3 spans 17 amino acids. CDR1 is LGHNA, CDR2 YSLEER, per germline. V shed 1 base, J shed 4 bases, and the junction held 7 bases outside the gene matches. The DNA for the CDR3 is TGCGCCAGCAGCCAAGTGGTTGGGACAGGGGGAGCAGATACGCAGTATTTT. It yields the protein CASSQVVGTGGADTQYF.

V gene TRBV6-6 combines with J gene TRBJ2-5, with D possibly TRBD1 on 6 matching bases. Trimming pared 0 bases from V and 2 bases from J, leaving 10 bases between. This CDR3 contains 15 residues. The germline CDR1 and CDR2 sequences are MNHNY and SVGAGI (reference sequence). The CDR3, as DNA: TGTGCCAGCAGTTACTCGGGGGCAGGACAAGAGACCCAGTACTTC. It is translated as CASSYSGAGQETQYF.

CDR3 protein: CASSLRGGGLSSGANVLTF. CDR3 nucleotide sequence: TGTGCCAGCAGCTTAAGGGGCGGGGGACTAAGCTCTGGGGCCAACGTCCTGACTTTC. J is TRBJ2-6 and V is TRBV7-3; 7 bases align to TRBD2. The germline V gene encodes CDR1 SGHTA and CDR2 FQGTGA. V was clipped by 1 base and J by 0 bases; unmatched bases: 9. The CDR3 totals 19 residues.

The CDR3 reads CASSSPRGMVSYNEQFF. The CDR3 DNA sequence: TGTGCCAGCAGCAGTCCGCGGGGGATGGTTTCCTACAATGAGCAGTTCTTC. The chain couples TRBV28 to TRBJ2-1, with TRBD2 matching 7 bases. This CDR3 is 17 amino acids long. After removal of 6 bases from V and 1 base from J, the junction contained 12 bases not matched to a gene. Germline V gene data show CDR1 as MDHEN and CDR2 as SYDVKM.

This clonotype occurred a few times. The V gene is TRBV16, the J gene TRBJ2-2; D not certain. There are 12 residues in the CDR3. V lost 2 bases and J 6 bases, leaving 4 bases between the germline ends. Germline-derived CDR1 and CDR2 are KGHSY and FQNENV. The CDR3 DNA reads as TGTGCCAGCAGCCAAGTCTCCGGGGAGCTGTTTTTT. Amino acid sequence: CASSQVSGELFF.

The chain has TRBV4-3 and TRBJ1-6; TRBD1 is a possible D gene (5 bases). This CDR3 comprises 14 residues. V lost 3 bases and J 7 bases, leaving 10 bases between the germline ends. Per the germline V gene, CDR1 is LGHNA and CDR2 is YSLEER. CDR3 bases: TGCGCCAGCAGCCAGGGGCAGGTCAATTCACCCCTCCACTTT. It codes for CASSQGQVNSPLHF.

The sample holds one count of this clonotype. The J gene is TRBJ2-5, the V gene TRBV4-3; 7 bases match TRBD1. The germline CDR1 and CDR2 sequences are LGHNA and YSLEER. The V gene end was trimmed by 0 bases and the J gene end by 11 bases; junction bases not matched to a gene: 9. This CDR3 comprises 14 residues. CDR3 in DNA: TGCGCCAGCAGCCAAGAGAACAGGGGAGTTGAGCAGTACTTC. Amino acid sequence: CASSQENRGVEQYF.

The rearrangement uses TRBV14 and TRBJ2-7; D possibly corresponds to TRBD1 (5 bases). This CDR3 is built from 15 residues. The V end was cut by 0 bases, the J end by 3 bases, with 12 bases between. The germline V gene has CDR1 SGHDN and CDR2 FVKESK. The DNA of the CDR3 is TGTGCCAGCAGCCAAGAAGGGCAGGGCCACTACGAGCAGTACTTC. Its translation is CASSQEGQGHYEQYF.

This sequence joins TRBV12-3 or TRBV12-4 and TRBJ2-7; D ambiguous. The CDR3 has 14 amino acids. With 2 bases removed from V and 2 bases from J, the gap between germline ends came to 10 bases. CDR3 amino acids: CASSLNLVTYEQYF. CDR3 DNA sequence: TGTGCCAGCAGTTTAAACCTCGTCACCTACGAGCAGTACTTC.

This clonotype occurred a few times. The chain's CDR3 is CAISVGTGTSTDTQYF. The DNA for the CDR3 is TGTGCCATCAGTGTGGGGACAGGGACGAGCACAGATACGCAGTATTTT. V gene TRBV10-3 combines with J gene TRBJ2-3; 9 bases are a match to TRBD1. CDR1 ENHRY and CDR2 SYGVKD come from the germline V gene. Trimming took 4 bases from V and 0 from J; bases not matched to a gene: 5. The CDR3 covers 16 residues.

DNA of the CDR3: TGTGCCAGCAGTTCGATGGGGGCGGGTCAGCCCCAGCATTTT. Translation gives CASSSMGAGQPQHF. The V call is TRBV27, the J call TRBJ1-5, with D perhaps matching TRBD1 (6 bases). Germline V gene data show CDR1 as MNHEY and CDR2 as SMNVEV (reference sequence). The CDR3 has 14 amino acids. Trimming shortened V by 4 bases and J by 6 bases, and 13 bases separated the two germline ends.

This clonotype occurred a few times. The V call is TRBV18, the J call TRBJ1-4, with TRBD1 matching over 7 bases. Trimming at V came to 1 base and at J to 7 bases, leaving 6 bases not matched to a gene. CDR1 is KGHSH and CDR2 is LQKENI in the germline V gene. There are 15 residues in the CDR3. The CDR3 is CASSPHKGAGEKLFF. CDR3 nucleotide sequence: TGTGCCAGCTCACCACATAAGGGGGCAGGTGAAAAACTGTTTTTT.

The rearrangement joins TRBV4-3 to TRBJ2-3; D tentatively fits TRBD1 or TRBD2 (5 bases each). V gave up 0 bases and J gave up 7 bases, with 11 bases separating them. Germline V CDR1 and CDR2: LGHNA, YSLEER. There are 14 residues in the CDR3. Written as DNA, the CDR3 is TGCGCCAGCAGCCAAGACTGGGGCGGGTATACGCAGTATTTT. The encoded protein is CASSQDWGGYTQYF.

This clonotype has only a few counts. This chain uses TRBV6-5 with TRBJ2-4; 9 bases align to TRBD2. The junction had 5 bases not matched to a gene; V was cut back by 2 bases and J by 3 bases. The CDR3 totals 16 residues. Germline V gene data show CDR1 as MNHEY and CDR2 as SVGAGI. The CDR3 region has the DNA TGTGCCAGCAGTTACGGGGGCGGGGGGGGCAAAAACATTCAGTACTTC. Amino acid sequence: CASSYGGGGGKNIQYF.

This chain joins TRBV27 and TRBJ2-1; 7 bases line up with TRBD2. This CDR3 contains 16 residues. Germline V gene lookup returns CDR1 MNHEY and CDR2 SMNVEV (reference sequence). Trimming removed 0 bases from V and 4 bases from J; junction bases left unmatched: 6. The CDR3 bases are TGTGCCAGCAGTTTATCTACGGCGGGGGTTTACAATGAGCAGTTCTTC. Its protein product is CASSLSTAGVYNEQFF.

V gene TRBV3-1 combines with J gene TRBJ1-2, with D maybe TRBD1 (5 bases). Germline V gene lookup returns CDR1 LGHDT and CDR2 YNNKEL (reference sequence). The CDR3 is 13 residues long. V was cut by 4 bases and J by 7 bases, with 13 bases left in between. In DNA, the CDR3 is TGTGCCAGCAGCCGCGGATCAGGGACTGGCTACACCTTC. This encodes CASSRGSGTGYTF. Full variable domain (outside the CDR3, taken from reference TRBV3-1 and TRBJ1-2): DTAVSQTPKYLVTQMGNDKSIKCEQNLGHDTMYWYKQDSKKFLKIMFSYNNKELIINETVPNRFSPKSPDKAHLNLHINSLELGDSAVYFCASSRGSGTGYTFGSGTRLTVV.

The chain uses TRBV5-1 and TRBJ2-5; 7 nucleotides match TRBD1. Trimming at V came to 3 bases and at J to 5 bases, leaving 7 bases not matched to a gene. CDR1 is SGHRS, CDR2 YFSETQ, per germline. The CDR3 totals 14 residues. The DNA for the CDR3 is TGCGCCAGCAGCTGGAAGACAGGGTCCGAGACCCAGTACTTC. This sequence encodes CASSWKTGSETQYF.